A selection of T cell receptor beta chains follows, all from one sample in a study of T cell repertoires in cytomegalovirus infection. TCRdb called the reads again in MiXCR, with one record for every CDR3 protein. The data show 300,000 or so distinct CDR3 sequences, about a quarter seen once. Input material: PBMCs. Source of these receptors: a human donor in good health (CMV status not recorded). Some clones in this sample may be carry-over from other donors' samples. Each CDR3 is given with its conserved first and last residue. The D gene is left open where the match is weak. Clone size is not always given. Where it is, it says once, few, many or a class for expanded clones.

d_call j_call clone_size v_call cdr3_nt cdr3_aa
- TRBJ2-7 few TRBV6-1 TGTGCCAGCAGTGCAGACCGGAGCTCCTACGAGCAGTACTTC CASSADRSSYEQYF
TRBD1 TRBJ2-1 few TRBV6-5 TGTGCCAGCAGGGACAGGGGCGGGTTAAATGAGCAGTTCTTC CASRDRGGLNEQFF
- TRBJ1-2 - TRBV12-3/TRBV12-4 TGTGCCAGCAGCGATGGGGCTTCAGACTATGGCTACACCTTC CASSDGASDYGYTF
- TRBJ1-1 - TRBV5-1 TGCGCCAGCACCGAAAGGGCAGGCGGTGAAACTGAAGCTTTCTTT CASTERAGGETEAFF
- TRBJ2-1 - TRBV28 TGTGCCAGCAGTCCCTGGTCTAGCACGGGCCCCTACAATGAGCAGTTCTTC CASSPWSSTGPYNEQFF
- TRBJ1-1 many TRBV7-2 TGTGCCAGCAGCAGAGAACCGGGAAACACTGAAGCTTTCTTT CASSREPGNTEAFF
- TRBJ2-7 - TRBV28 TGTGCCAGCAGTCATGCCTACTACGAGCAGTACTTC CASSHAYYEQYF
- TRBJ1-6 many TRBV28 TGTGCCAGCAGTTCCACGATGGGGGGCTCTTTTAATTCACCCCTCCACTTT CASSSTMGGSFNSPLHF
- TRBJ1-1 - TRBV15 TGTGCCACCAGCAGAGATGAAGGGAGGGCTTTCTTT CATSRDEGRAFF
TRBD2 TRBJ2-1 few TRBV7-2 TGTGCCAGCAGCCGAGCGGGAGCAAACAATGAGCAGTTCTTC CASSRAGANNEQFF
TRBD1 TRBJ2-5 - TRBV10-3 TGTGCCATCAGAGCCGACAGGGACGGCGAGACCCAGTACTTC CAIRADRDGETQYF
- TRBJ1-1 few TRBV18 TGTGCCAGCTCGACTGGCGGCTATGAAGCTTTCTTT CASSTGGYEAFF
TRBD1 TRBJ2-2 - TRBV28 TGTGCCAGCAGTCGGACCGGGACAGGGAGAGGGGAGCTGTTTTTT CASSRTGTGRGELFF
- TRBJ1-5 - TRBV2 TGTGCCAGCAGTACCAATGGACAGCCGCTGGATCAGCCCCAGCATTTT CASSTNGQPLDQPQHF
- TRBJ1-1 few TRBV28 TGTGCCAGCAGTTTGGTCAGGTCTCCGAACACTGAAGCTTTCTTT CASSLVRSPNTEAFF
- TRBJ1-2 - TRBV6-1 TGTGCCTCACGAGAGGGAGTTCAAGGCTACACCTTC CASREGVQGYTF
TRBD1 TRBJ2-5 - TRBV28 TGTGCCAGCAGCTTGACCCGAACAGGGGGAGAGACCCAGTACTTC CASSLTRTGGETQYF
TRBD1 TRBJ1-5 many TRBV6-2/TRBV6-3 TGTGCCAGCAGTTACGGGACAGGGGACAATCAGCCCCAGCATTTT CASSYGTGDNQPQHF
- TRBJ2-2 many TRBV7-2 TGTGCCAGCAGCCCACGACAGATTCTTGCCGGGGAGCTGTTTTTT CASSPRQILAGELFF
TRBD2 TRBJ2-1 few TRBV7-2 TGTGCCAGCAGCAGCTTAGGGTTTACGGGAGGGCTGTCAAATGAGCAGTTCTTC CASSSLGFTGGLSNEQFF
TRBD1 TRBJ1-2 - TRBV19 TGTGCCAGCACTCCGGACAGGGCTTATACTAACTATGGCTACACCTTC CASTPDRAYTNYGYTF
- TRBJ2-7 - TRBV29-1 TGCAGCGTTGCCGAGTCTTTGGGCTCCTACGAGCAGTACTTC CSVAESLGSYEQYF
TRBD2 TRBJ2-3 few TRBV11-1 TGTGCCAGCAGCTTCGCAAGCGGGGGGGCGTCAGATACGCAGTATTTT CASSFASGGASDTQYF
TRBD1 TRBJ1-5 few TRBV20-1 TGCAGTGCTGAACCGGGACAGGGGACGGATCAGCCCCAGCATTTT CSAEPGQGTDQPQHF